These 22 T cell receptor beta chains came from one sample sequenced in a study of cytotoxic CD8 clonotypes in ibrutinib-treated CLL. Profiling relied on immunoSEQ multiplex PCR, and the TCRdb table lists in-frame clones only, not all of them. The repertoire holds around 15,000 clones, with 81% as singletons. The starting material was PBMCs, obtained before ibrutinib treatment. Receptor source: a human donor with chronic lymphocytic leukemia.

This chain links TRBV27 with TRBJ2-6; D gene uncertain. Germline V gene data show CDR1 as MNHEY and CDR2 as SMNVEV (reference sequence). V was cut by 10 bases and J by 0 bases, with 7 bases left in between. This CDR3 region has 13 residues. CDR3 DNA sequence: TGTGCCACTTGGAGCTCTGGGGCCAACGTCCTGACTTTC. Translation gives CATWSSGANVLTF.

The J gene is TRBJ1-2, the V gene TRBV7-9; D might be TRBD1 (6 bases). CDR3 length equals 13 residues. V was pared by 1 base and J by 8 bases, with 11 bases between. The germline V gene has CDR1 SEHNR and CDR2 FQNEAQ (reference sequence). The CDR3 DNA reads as TGTGCCAGCAGCTTAGGGGACAATCCGGGCTACACCTTC. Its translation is CASSLGDNPGYTF.

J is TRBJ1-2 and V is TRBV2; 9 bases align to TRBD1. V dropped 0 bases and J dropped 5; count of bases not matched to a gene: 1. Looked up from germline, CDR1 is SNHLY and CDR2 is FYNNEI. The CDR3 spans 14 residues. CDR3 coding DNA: TGTGCCAGCAGTGAAGCGGGACAGGGATATGGCTACACCTTC. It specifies CASSEAGQGYGYTF. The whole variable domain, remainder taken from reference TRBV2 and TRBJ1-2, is EPEVTQTPSHQVTQMGQEVILRCVPISNHLYFYWYRQILGQKVEFLVSFYNNEISEKSEIFDDQFSVERPDGSNFTLKIRSTKLEDSAMYFCASSEAGQGYGYTFGSGTRLTVV.

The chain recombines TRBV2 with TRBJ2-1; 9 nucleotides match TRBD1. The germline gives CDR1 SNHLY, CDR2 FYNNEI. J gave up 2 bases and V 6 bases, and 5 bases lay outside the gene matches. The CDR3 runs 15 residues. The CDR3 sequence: CASSRTGVPYNEQFF. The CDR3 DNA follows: TGTGCCAGCAGCCGGACAGGGGTTCCCTACAATGAGCAGTTCTTC.

The CDR3 sequence: CASSETGGFKNIQYF. CDR3 DNA sequence: TGTGCCAGCAGCGAAACAGGGGGTTTCAAAAACATTCAGTACTTC. This rearrangement joins TRBV11-3 to TRBJ2-4; 8 positions agree with TRBD1. CDR1 SGHNT and CDR2 YENEEA come from the germline V gene. There are 15 residues in the CDR3. V was clipped by 5 bases and J by 3 bases; unmatched bases: 6.

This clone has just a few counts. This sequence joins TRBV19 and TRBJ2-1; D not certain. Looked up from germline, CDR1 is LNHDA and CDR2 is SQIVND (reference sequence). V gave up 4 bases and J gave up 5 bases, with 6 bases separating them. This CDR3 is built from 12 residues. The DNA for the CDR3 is TGTGCCAGTAGTAGAGGAGACAATGAGCAGTTCTTC. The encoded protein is CASSRGDNEQFF.

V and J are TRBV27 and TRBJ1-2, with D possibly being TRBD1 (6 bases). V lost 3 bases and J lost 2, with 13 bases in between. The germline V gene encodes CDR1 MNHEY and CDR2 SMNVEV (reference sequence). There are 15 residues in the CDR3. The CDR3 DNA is TGTGCCAGCAGTTTCCAACAGGGCCAAAACTATGGCTACACCTTC. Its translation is CASSFQQGQNYGYTF.

CDR3 DNA: TGTGCCAGCAGCTTAACCGGACAGGGGCCTTGGTGGTTCTACGAGCAGTACTTC. As protein: CASSLTGQGPWWFYEQYF. The rearrangement uses TRBV5-8 and TRBJ2-7; TRBD1 matches at 9 bases. CDR3 length: 18 residues. The germline gives CDR1 SGHTS, CDR2 YDEGEE. V lost 2 bases, J lost 3 bases, and 15 bases stayed unmatched. Combining the CDR3 with reference TRBV5-8 and TRBJ2-7 gives the whole variable domain EAGVTQSPTHLIKTRGQQATLRCSPISGHTSVYWYQQALGLGLQFLLWYDEGEERNRGNFPPRFSGRQFPNYSSELNVNALELEDSALYLCASSLTGQGPWWFYEQYFGPGTRLTVT.

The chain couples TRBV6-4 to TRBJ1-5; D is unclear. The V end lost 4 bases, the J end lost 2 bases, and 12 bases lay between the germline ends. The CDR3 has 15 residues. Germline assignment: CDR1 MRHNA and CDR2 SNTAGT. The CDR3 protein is CASSVTGGGNQPQHF. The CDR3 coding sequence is TGTGCCAGCAGTGTGACGGGAGGCGGCAATCAGCCCCAGCATTTT.

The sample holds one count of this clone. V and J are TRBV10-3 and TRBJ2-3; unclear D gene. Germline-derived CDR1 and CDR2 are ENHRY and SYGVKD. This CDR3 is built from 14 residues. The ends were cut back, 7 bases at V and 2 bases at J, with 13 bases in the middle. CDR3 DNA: TGTGCCATCAACCCGGGTTTTATCACAGATACGCAGTATTTT. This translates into CAINPGFITDTQYF.

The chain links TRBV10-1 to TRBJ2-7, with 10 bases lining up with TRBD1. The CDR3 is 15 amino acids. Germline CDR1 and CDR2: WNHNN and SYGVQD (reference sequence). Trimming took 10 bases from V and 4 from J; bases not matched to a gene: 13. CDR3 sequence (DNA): TGCGCCACGAACCTTTCCGGGACAGGGGAGTACGAGCAGTACTTC. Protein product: CATNLSGTGEYEQYF.

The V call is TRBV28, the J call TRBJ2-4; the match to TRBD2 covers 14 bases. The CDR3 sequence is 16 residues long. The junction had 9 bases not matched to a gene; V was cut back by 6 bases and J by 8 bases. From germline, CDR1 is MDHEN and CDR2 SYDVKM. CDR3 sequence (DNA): TGTGCCAGCAGCTCCGGGACTAGCGGGAGATACGACATTCAGTACTTC. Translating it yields CASSSGTSGRYDIQYF. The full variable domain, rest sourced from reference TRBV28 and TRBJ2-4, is DVKVTQSSRYLVKRTGEKVFLECVQDMDHENMFWYRQDPGLGLRLIYFSYDVKMKEKGDIPEGYSVSREKKERFSLILESASTNQTSMYLCASSSGTSGRYDIQYFGAGTRLSVL.

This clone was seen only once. In DNA form, the CDR3 reads TGTGCCAGCAGCTTAAACCCAGGGTCACTCTACGAGCAGTACTTC. Its translation is CASSLNPGSLYEQYF. The chain recombines TRBV7-3 with TRBJ2-5; weak D call: TRBD1 (5 bases). TRBJ2-7 explains the end of the DNA better; the J call may be wrong. There are 15 residues in the CDR3. Germline V gene sequence: CDR1 SGHTA, CDR2 FQGTGA.

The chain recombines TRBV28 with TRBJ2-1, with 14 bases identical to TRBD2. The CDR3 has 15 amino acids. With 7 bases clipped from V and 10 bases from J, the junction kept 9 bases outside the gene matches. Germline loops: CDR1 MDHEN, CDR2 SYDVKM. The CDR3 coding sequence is TGTGCCAGCAAGCGTGGGACTAGCGGGAGATGGGAGCAGTTCTTC. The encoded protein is CASKRGTSGRWEQFF. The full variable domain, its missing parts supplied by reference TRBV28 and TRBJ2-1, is DVKVTQSSRYLVKRTGEKVFLECVQDMDHENMFWYRQDPGLGLRLIYFSYDVKMKEKGDIPEGYSVSREKKERFSLILESASTNQTSMYLCASKRGTSGRWEQFFGPGTRLTVL.

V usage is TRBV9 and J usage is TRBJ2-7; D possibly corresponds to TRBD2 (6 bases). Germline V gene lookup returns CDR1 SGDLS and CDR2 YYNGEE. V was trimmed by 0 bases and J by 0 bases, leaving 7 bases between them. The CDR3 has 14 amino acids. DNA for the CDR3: TGTGCCAGCAGCGTAGACGGGAGCTCCTACGAGCAGTACTTC. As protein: CASSVDGSSYEQYF.

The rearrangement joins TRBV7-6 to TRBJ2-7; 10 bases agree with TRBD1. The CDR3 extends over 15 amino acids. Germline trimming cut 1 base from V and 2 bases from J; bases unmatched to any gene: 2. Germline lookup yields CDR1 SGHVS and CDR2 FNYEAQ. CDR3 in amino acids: CASSLGQGATYEQYF. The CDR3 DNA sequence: TGTGCCAGCAGCTTAGGACAGGGGGCTACCTACGAGCAGTACTTC.

The CDR3 DNA reads as TGTGCCAGCAGCGTCAATGGAGAGGCTTTCTTT. Translated: CASSVNGEAFF. The chain recombines TRBV9 with TRBJ1-1; D ambiguous. CDR1 SGDLS and CDR2 YYNGEE come from the germline V gene. CDR3 length: 11 amino acids. V dropped 2 bases and J dropped 11 bases, with 10 bases sitting between them.

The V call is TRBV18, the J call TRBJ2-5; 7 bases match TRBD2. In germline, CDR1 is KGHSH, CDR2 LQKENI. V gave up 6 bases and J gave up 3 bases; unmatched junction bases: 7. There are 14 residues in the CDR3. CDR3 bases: TGTGCCAGCTCCCCCCGGGAGGCTGAAGAGACCCAGTACTTC. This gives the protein CASSPREAEETQYF.

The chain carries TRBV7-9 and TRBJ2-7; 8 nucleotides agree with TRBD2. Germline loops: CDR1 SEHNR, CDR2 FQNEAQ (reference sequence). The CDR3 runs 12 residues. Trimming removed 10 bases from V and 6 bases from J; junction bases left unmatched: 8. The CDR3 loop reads CATRGDVGEQYF. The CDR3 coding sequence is TGTGCCACGCGGGGGGATGTTGGCGAGCAGTACTTC. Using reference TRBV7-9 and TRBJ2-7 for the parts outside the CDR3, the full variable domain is DTGVSQNPRHKITKRGQNVTFRCDPISEHNRLYWYRQTLGQGPEFLTYFQNEAQLEKSRLLSDRFSAERPKGSFSTLEIQRTEQGDSAMYLCATRGDVGEQYFGPGTRLTVT.

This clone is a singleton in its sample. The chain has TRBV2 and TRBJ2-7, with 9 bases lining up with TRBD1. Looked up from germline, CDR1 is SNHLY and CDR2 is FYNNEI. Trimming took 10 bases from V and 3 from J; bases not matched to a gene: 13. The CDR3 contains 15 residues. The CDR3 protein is CAISEEDRGGYEQYF. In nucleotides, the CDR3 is TGTGCCATCTCCGAGGAGGACAGGGGTGGCTACGAGCAGTACTTC.

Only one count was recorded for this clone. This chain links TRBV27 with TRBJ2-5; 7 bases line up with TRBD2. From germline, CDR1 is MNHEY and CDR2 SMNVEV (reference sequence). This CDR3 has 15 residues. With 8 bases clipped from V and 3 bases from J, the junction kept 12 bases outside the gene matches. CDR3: CASHGAGVAEETQYF. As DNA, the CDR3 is TGTGCCAGCCACGGGGCGGGAGTGGCGGAAGAGACCCAGTACTTC.

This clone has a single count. The CDR3 sequence is CASSLKRYEQYF. CDR3 nucleotide sequence: TGTGCCAGCAGCCTTAAGCGGTACGAGCAGTACTTC. The chain combines TRBV7-2 with TRBJ2-7; weak D call: TRBD2 (5 bases). The CDR3 has 12 residues. The germline V gene has CDR1 SGHTA and CDR2 FQGNSA. V was shortened by 5 bases and J by 4 bases, with 9 bases between the two germline ends.